Given below is one T cell receptor beta chain in context. Its antigen is currently unknown. This CDR3 has 15 amino acids. CDR1 is SGHTS and CDR2 is YDEGEE in the germline V gene. V dropped 5 bases and J dropped 4 bases, with 17 bases sitting between them. The data are from a study of shared clonotypes between healthy human individuals. About the study: CD8 memory received one plate per donor, CD8 naive two, CD4 memory three and CD4 naive three.

Findings of the study overall: Naive subsets usually exceeded memory subsets in estimated richness. Relative to their counterparts shared across all four donors, non-shared clonotypes exhibited diminished generation probabilities.

The data were produced by immunoSEQ multiplex PCR, yet TCRdb's version contains in-frame clones alone and is incomplete. The sample includes 2 million to 2.5 million clones, around 92% of them seen just once. CD4+ cells underwent separation, giving CD45RA+ naive and CD45RA-negative memory subsets. The source of this sequence is a man aged 18 to 30 in good health. Some clones in this sample may be carry-over from other donors' samples. Source material: naive CD4+ T cells from PBMCs. The subset: CD45RA+ positively selected. The V gene is TRBV5-8, the J gene TRBJ2-3, with a tentative D call TRBD1 (6 bases). Here the CDR3 reads CASSPAGRGPDTQYF. In DNA form, the CDR3 reads TGTGCCAGCAGTCCGGCGGGCAGGGGACCAGATACGCAGTATTTT.